This TCR beta chain appears in the sequencing data of a study of beta chain features in type 1 diabetes. Overall study findings and caveats: Lower insertion and higher deletion counts appeared at VDJ junctions in type 1 diabetes patients.

In its sample, this clone was seen a few times. The antigen remains undetermined. Trimming removed 5 bases from V and 5 bases from J, with 3 bases in between. This CDR3 spans 10 amino acids. The germline V gene has CDR1 SQVTM and CDR2 ANQGSEA. cDNA synthesis used the whole RNA isolate, giving expressed TCRB sequences. This table comes from immunoSEQ multiplex PCR, and its TCRdb copy is limited to in-frame clones, with some not included. The sample contains hundreds of thousands of clones, approximately 10% of which appear only once. This chain joins TRBV29-1 and TRBJ1-4; D gene ambiguous. The source is a woman under 30 in good health. Sequenced: naive CD4+ T cells from blood. The CDR3 loop reads CSVLNEKLFF. CDR3 nucleotides: TGCAGCGTTTTAAATGAAAAACTGTTTTTT. The variable domain in full, with the rest retrieved from reference TRBV29-1 and TRBJ1-4, is SAVISQKPSRDICQRGTSLTIQCQVDSQVTMMFWYRQQPGQSLTLIATANQGSEATYESGFVIDKFPISRPNLTFSTLTVSNMSPEDSSIYLCSVLNEKLFFGSGTQLSVL.